The rows below give T cell receptor beta chains drawn from one sample of a study of blood T cell repertoires in COVID-19. Here immunoSEQ multiplex PCR was the method, and the copy in TCRdb shows in-frame clones only, minus some. The sample shows fewer than 700,000 clones, 70% to 90% of them seen only once. Sequences were obtained from peripheral blood. These receptors all come from a woman between 45 and 60 years old with COVID-19, enrolled during active disease. Each CDR3 is given with its conserved first and last residue. The D gene is left open where the match is weak. Size is stated for part of the rows, as once, few or many counts, or as a class when the clone is expanded.

clone_size	v_call	j_call	d_call	cdr3_aa	cdr3_nt
NA	TRBV5-8	TRBJ2-7	NA	CASSLVWPGTSSYEQYF	TGTGCCAGCAGCTTGGTCTGGCCAGGAACCAGCTCCTACGAGCAGTACTTC
NA	TRBV12-3/TRBV12-4	TRBJ2-2	TRBD1	CASSRQGSGELFF	TGTGCCAGCAGTCGACAGGGTTCCGGGGAGCTGTTTTTT
NA	TRBV19	TRBJ2-6	NA	CASSLDLEGANVLTF	TGTGCCAGTAGCTTAGACTTGGAAGGGGCCAACGTCCTGACTTTC
NA	TRBV7-8	TRBJ1-1	TRBD1	CASSLGQGRGTEAFF	TGTGCCAGCAGCTTAGGACAGGGGCGTGGCACTGAAGCTTTCTTT
once	TRBV6-6	TRBJ2-3	NA	CARSCRCDTQYF	TGTGCCAGGAGCTGTCGATGCGATACGCAGTATTTT
NA	TRBV3-1/TRBV3-2	TRBJ2-3	NA	CASSLGHSRFTDTQYF	TGTGCCAGCAGCCTGGGACATTCCAGATTCACAGATACGCAGTATTTT
NA	TRBV11-3	TRBJ2-5	TRBD1	CASSDRGTGDETQYF	TGTGCCAGCAGCGACCGGGGGACAGGGGATGAGACCCAGTACTTC
NA	TRBV6-5	TRBJ1-5	TRBD1	CASRVGTGGIQPQHF	TGTGCCAGCAGGGTCGGGACAGGGGGCATTCAGCCCCAGCATTTT
NA	TRBV25-1	TRBJ1-5	TRBD1	CASSGGQGEPQHF	TGTGCCAGCAGTGGGGGACAGGGGGAGCCCCAGCATTTT
NA	TRBV6-1	TRBJ2-7	NA	CASSEASGSARIYEQYF	TGTGCCAGCAGTGAAGCATCGGGATCCGCCAGAATCTACGAGCAGTACTTC
NA	TRBV6-5	TRBJ2-7	NA	CASSYSGGTYEQYF	TGTGCCAGCAGTTACTCAGGGGGAACCTACGAGCAGTACTTC
NA	TRBV7-8	TRBJ1-1	NA	CASSLERMNTEAFF	TGTGCCAGCAGCTTGGAGCGAATGAACACTGAAGCTTTCTTT
NA	TRBV19	TRBJ1-3	NA	CASSLGQYSGNTIYF	TGTGCCAGTAGTCTCGGACAGTACTCTGGAAACACCATATATTTT
NA	TRBV7-2	TRBJ1-1	NA	CASSLTGGTEAFF	TGTGCCAGCAGCTTGACAGGCGGCACTGAAGCTTTCTTT
NA	TRBV7-9	TRBJ2-7	NA	CASSLGGHTYEQYF	TGTGCCAGCAGCTTAGGGGGACATACCTACGAGCAGTACTTC
NA	TRBV2	TRBJ1-5	TRBD1	CASSVLGQIQNQPQHF	TGTGCCAGCAGTGTCTTGGGACAGATCCAAAATCAGCCCCAGCATTTT
few	TRBV7-3	TRBJ1-2	NA	CASSLSGRYGYTF	TGTGCCAGCAGCTTATCAGGGAGGTATGGCTACACCTTC
NA	TRBV10-1	TRBJ2-7	NA	CASSEGASYEQYF	TGCGCCAGCAGTGAGGGGGCGTCCTACGAGCAGTACTTC
few	TRBV18	TRBJ2-7	NA	CASSGQGQDEQYF	TGTGCCAGCTCAGGTCAGGGGCAGGACGAGCAGTACTTC
NA	TRBV18	TRBJ1-2	TRBD1	CASSPDRAVYTF	TGTGCCAGCTCACCGGACAGGGCAGTCTACACCTTC
NA	TRBV7-8	TRBJ1-5	NA	CASSLMVSSNQPQHF	TGTGCCAGCAGCTTAATGGTTAGCAGCAATCAGCCCCAGCATTTT
NA	TRBV21-1	TRBJ1-1	NA	CASSLGAGQEAFF	TGTGCCAGCAGCCTAGGGGCAGGACAAGAAGCTTTCTTT
few	TRBV12-3/TRBV12-4	TRBJ1-5	NA	CASSSGSNQPQHF	TGTGCCAGCAGTTCCGGGAGCAATCAGCCCCAGCATTTT
NA	TRBV4-1	TRBJ2-5	TRBD2	CASSRLAGGPKETQYF	TGCGCCAGCAGCCGACTAGCGGGGGGGCCCAAAGAGACCCAGTACTTC
NA	TRBV9	TRBJ2-2	TRBD2	CASSLGGAGELFF	TGTGCCAGCAGCTTGGGAGGGGCCGGGGAGCTGTTTTTT
NA	TRBV5-1	TRBJ2-1	NA	CASSLGTSIEQFF	TGCGCCAGCAGCTTGGGCACGAGTATCGAGCAGTTCTTC
NA	TRBV5-4	TRBJ2-2	NA	CASSLGGLLNTGELFF	TGTGCCAGCAGCCTTGGGGGCCTCTTAAACACCGGGGAGCTGTTTTTT